A selection of T cell receptor beta chains follows, all from one sample in a study of blood T cells in healthy people across ages. Each CDR3 protein gets one entry after TCRdb re-called the 5' RACE reads with MiXCR. Among more than 650,000 distinct CDR3 sequences, roughly 24% were seen once, and the ten largest hold around 2.9%. These data were also filed under a second study, of T cells of mothers and their children.

Sequenced input: blood. The receptor source for this set is a boy aged 5-17 years in good health. Both conserved end residues are part of each CDR3. The D gene is left open where the match is weak. Expanded clones get a size class; other rows say once, few or many, or leave the size out.

CDR3 protein	CDR3 DNA	clone size	D gene	V gene	J gene
CASSQDPSKETQYF	TGCGCCAGCAGCCAAGATCCCAGCAAAGAGACCCAGTACTTC	few	-	TRBV4-1	TRBJ2-5
CASSFYSTNEKLFF	TGTGCCAGCAGCTTCTACTCAACTAATGAAAAACTGTTTTTT	-	-	TRBV7-9	TRBJ1-4
CAWSVSHLNEQFF	TGTGCCTGGAGTGTATCCCACCTCAATGAGCAGTTCTTC	-	-	TRBV30	TRBJ2-1
CASSLLAGGPREQFF	TGTGCCAGCAGTTTATTAGCGGGGGGGCCGAGGGAGCAGTTCTTC	few	TRBD2	TRBV27	TRBJ2-1
CASSSVAGGPQETQYF	TGTGCCAGCAGCTCCGTAGCGGGGGGGCCCCAAGAGACCCAGTACTTC	once	TRBD2	TRBV11-2	TRBJ2-5
CSARDSRAGANVLTF	TGCAGTGCTAGAGATTCTAGGGCTGGGGCCAACGTCCTGACTTTC	-	-	TRBV20-1	TRBJ2-6
CASSVEDRLSTYGYTF	TGTGCCAGCAGCGTAGAGGACAGACTATCTACCTATGGCTACACCTTC	-	-	TRBV9	TRBJ1-2
CASSYAGQGSDEQYF	TGTGCCAGCAGTTACGCGGGGCAGGGGAGCGACGAGCAGTACTTC	-	-	TRBV6-5	TRBJ2-7
CASGPSKAGLPVSETQYF	TGTGCTAGTGGTCCCTCAAAGGCGGGACTGCCGGTTAGTGAGACCCAGTACTTC	many	-	TRBV12-5	TRBJ2-5
CSALLGQGTTGELFF	TGCAGTGCTCTCCTTGGACAGGGAACCACCGGGGAGCTGTTTTTT	few	TRBD1	TRBV20-1	TRBJ2-2
CAWSVPPTGSFIEQFF	TGTGCCTGGAGTGTACCCCCGACAGGTTCCTTTATTGAGCAGTTCTTC	once	-	TRBV30	TRBJ2-1
CATEGGRAGETQYF	TGTGCCACCGAGGGGGGCCGGGCCGGAGAGACCCAGTACTTC	-	-	TRBV10-3	TRBJ2-5
CASSFYTGGSEAFF	TGTGCCAGCAGCTTCTACACAGGGGGCTCTGAAGCTTTCTTT	-	TRBD1	TRBV7-8	TRBJ1-1
CASSRQGQGQYF	TGTGCCAGCAGTCGGCAGGGACAGGGGCAGTACTTC	few	TRBD1	TRBV2	TRBJ2-5
CASRPGQSNEKLFF	TGTGCCAGCAGACCGGGACAGTCTAATGAAAAACTGTTTTTT	few	TRBD1	TRBV12-3/TRBV12-4	TRBJ1-4
CASSWGLPDKYF	TGTGCCAGCAGCTGGGGACTGCCAGATAAGTACTTC	few	-	TRBV5-4	TRBJ2-5
CASSWDWTYGYTF	TGTGCCAGCAGCTGGGACTGGACCTATGGCTACACCTTC	few	-	TRBV7-9	TRBJ1-2
CASSLQRTGALYEQYF	TGTGCCAGCAGCTTACAGAGGACAGGGGCCCTCTACGAGCAGTACTTC	-	TRBD1	TRBV7-3	TRBJ2-7
CASGPPGGWSYEQYF	TGTGCTAGTGGTCCCCCCGGAGGTTGGTCCTACGAGCAGTACTTT	-	-	TRBV12-5	TRBJ2-7
CASSLWPRSGWEQYF	TGTGCCAGCAGTTTATGGCCGCGATCGGGTTGGGAGCAGTACTTC	few	-	TRBV28	TRBJ2-7
CASSYGTGWNEQFF	TGTGCCAGCAGTTACGGGACAGGGTGGAATGAGCAGTTCTTC	few	TRBD1	TRBV6-2/TRBV6-3	TRBJ2-1
CSAQRGYSNQPQHF	TGCAGTGCGCAGAGGGGTTATAGCAATCAGCCCCAGCATTTT	few	-	TRBV20-1	TRBJ1-5
CASSHNSGQETQYF	TGTGCCAGCAGCCATAATAGCGGTCAAGAGACCCAGTACTTC	-	-	TRBV7-2	TRBJ2-5
CASRGDSRHF	TGTGCCAGCCGAGGAGACTCACGGCATTTT	few	-	TRBV24-1	TRBJ1-5
CASSPSLHENYGYTF	TGTGCCAGCAGTCCGAGCCTACACGAGAACTATGGCTACACCTTC	few	-	TRBV6-5	TRBJ1-2
CASIADRDQETQYF	TGTGCCAGCATTGCCGACAGGGATCAAGAGACCCAGTACTTC	few	TRBD1	TRBV6-5	TRBJ2-5
CASSLGIRDEQYF	TGCGCCAGCAGCTTGGGGATTAGGGACGAGCAGTACTTC	few	-	TRBV5-1	TRBJ2-7
CASSLSAKDIQYF	TGTGCCAGCAGTTTATCAGCGAAGGACATTCAGTACTTC	few	-	TRBV27	TRBJ2-4
CSARGGGQAETQYF	TGCAGTGCTAGAGGGGGGGGACAGGCGGAGACCCAGTACTTC	-	-	TRBV20-1	TRBJ2-5
CASSATGKETQYF	TGTGCCAGCAGCGCGACAGGGAAAGAGACCCAGTACTTC	-	TRBD1	TRBV9	TRBJ2-5
CASSLFSIIATNEKLFF	TGTGCCAGCAGCTTATTTTCGATCATTGCAACTAATGAAAAACTGTTTTTT	few	-	TRBV11-2	TRBJ1-4
CSVGPGQRLINEQFF	TGCAGCGTTGGACCAGGACAGCGGTTGATCAATGAGCAGTTCTTC	-	-	TRBV29-1	TRBJ2-1
CASSTDRGHDEQFF	TGCGCCAGCAGCACGGACAGGGGGCATGATGAGCAGTTCTTC	few	TRBD1	TRBV5-1	TRBJ2-1